The rows below give T cell receptor beta chains drawn from one sample of a study of response to subunit inactivated influenza vaccine. TCRdb independently ran MiXCR on the RT-PCR reads; one entry per CDR3 protein. The sample has a few hundred thousand distinct CDR3 sequences, around a fifth seen once. The sequences come from PBMCs from blood, collected about 19 months after vaccination. Receptors originate from a man aged 50-75 years who received an inactivated influenza vaccine. CDR3s include the opening cysteine and the closing phenylalanine or tryptophan. D genes are given only for firm matches. A row's size may be missing; if present it is once, few, many or a size class.

v_gene: TRBV2
d_gene: TRBD1
abundance: -
j_gene: TRBJ1-1
CDR3aa: CASSDGQGSYTEAFF
CDR3nt: TGTGCCAGCAGTGACGGACAGGGATCATACACTGAAGCTTTCTTT

v_gene: TRBV7-9
d_gene: -
abundance: few
j_gene: TRBJ2-7
CDR3aa: CASSLFLSEQYF
CDR3nt: TGTGCCAGCAGCTTATTCCTCTCCGAGCAGTACTTC

v_gene: TRBV23-1
d_gene: -
abundance: -
j_gene: TRBJ1-6
CDR3aa: CASSQSTKENSPLHF
CDR3nt: TGCGCCAGCAGTCAATCGACTAAGGAGAATTCACCCCTCCACTTT

v_gene: TRBV27
d_gene: -
abundance: once
j_gene: TRBJ1-5
CDR3aa: CASSFRGRQAQHF
CDR3nt: TGTGCCAGCAGTTTTAGAGGGCGACAGGCCCAGCATTTT

v_gene: TRBV20-1
d_gene: TRBD1
abundance: -
j_gene: TRBJ1-4
CDR3aa: CSAPGTGGTRGKLFF
CDR3nt: TGCAGTGCGCCTGGGACAGGGGGGACGAGGGGGAAACTGTTTTTT

v_gene: TRBV29-1
d_gene: -
abundance: -
j_gene: TRBJ2-3
CDR3aa: CSVEASRVWGTDTQYF
CDR3nt: TGCAGCGTTGAGGCATCGAGGGTGTGGGGCACAGATACGCAGTATTTT

v_gene: TRBV2
d_gene: TRBD1
abundance: -
j_gene: TRBJ1-2
CDR3aa: CASMLTGDYGYTF
CDR3nt: TGTGCCAGCATGCTGACAGGGGACTATGGCTACACCTTC

v_gene: TRBV29-1
d_gene: -
abundance: -
j_gene: TRBJ2-2
CDR3aa: CSATRGTGELFF
CDR3nt: TGCAGCGCAACCAGGGGAACCGGGGAGCTGTTTTTT

v_gene: TRBV15
d_gene: -
abundance: -
j_gene: TRBJ1-2
CDR3aa: CATSRLGGGYYGYTF
CDR3nt: TGTGCCACCAGCAGACTAGGTGGGGGGTACTATGGCTACACCTTC

v_gene: TRBV10-3
d_gene: TRBD1
abundance: many
j_gene: TRBJ2-7
CDR3aa: CAISGQGYEQYF
CDR3nt: TGTGCCATCAGTGGACAGGGCTACGAGCAGTACTTC

v_gene: TRBV7-6
d_gene: TRBD1
abundance: many
j_gene: TRBJ2-7
CDR3aa: CASSLDRGDEQYF
CDR3nt: TGTGCCAGCAGCTTAGACAGGGGCGACGAGCAGTACTTC

v_gene: TRBV6-2/TRBV6-3
d_gene: TRBD2
abundance: many
j_gene: TRBJ2-5
CDR3aa: CASSYSTGLAAILSETQYF
CDR3nt: TGTGCCAGCAGTTACTCGACCGGACTAGCGGCCATCCTGAGCGAGACCCAGTACTTC

v_gene: TRBV29-1
d_gene: -
abundance: -
j_gene: TRBJ2-5
CDR3aa: CSVDRLTGSWTQYF
CDR3nt: TGCAGCGTTGATCGGCTAACCGGTAGTTGGACCCAGTACTTC

v_gene: TRBV6-1
d_gene: TRBD1
abundance: -
j_gene: TRBJ1-2
CDR3aa: CASSDGTGIILWYGYTF
CDR3nt: TGTGCCAGCAGTGATGGGACAGGGATAATATTATGGTATGGCTACACCTTC

v_gene: TRBV7-9
d_gene: -
abundance: few
j_gene: TRBJ1-2
CDR3aa: CASSFLSGAGENGYTF
CDR3nt: TGTGCCAGCAGCTTCCTTTCGGGGGCAGGGGAAAATGGCTACACCTTC

v_gene: TRBV12-3/TRBV12-4
d_gene: -
abundance: few
j_gene: TRBJ1-2
CDR3aa: CASSLGGGPTF
CDR3nt: TGTGCCAGCAGTTTGGGCGGCGGTCCCACCTTC

v_gene: TRBV6-5
d_gene: -
abundance: -
j_gene: TRBJ2-1
CDR3aa: CASSYSTASTEQFF
CDR3nt: TGTGCCAGCAGTTACTCGACAGCTAGCACTGAGCAGTTCTTC

v_gene: TRBV20-1
d_gene: -
abundance: -
j_gene: TRBJ2-7
CDR3aa: CSAAITPYEQYF
CDR3nt: TGCAGTGCTGCAATTACACCCTACGAGCAGTACTTC

v_gene: TRBV28
d_gene: TRBD1
abundance: few
j_gene: TRBJ1-2
CDR3aa: CASSRGTVNYGYTF
CDR3nt: TGTGCCAGCAGTCGTGGGACAGTTAACTATGGCTACACCTTC

v_gene: TRBV27
d_gene: -
abundance: many
j_gene: TRBJ1-5
CDR3aa: CASSLSPHLNQPQHF
CDR3nt: TGTGCCAGCAGTTTATCTCCACACCTCAATCAGCCCCAGCATTTT

v_gene: TRBV20-1
d_gene: -
abundance: many
j_gene: TRBJ1-5
CDR3aa: CSARGWQGNQPQHF
CDR3nt: TGCAGTGCTAGGGGGTGGCAGGGAAATCAGCCCCAGCATTTT

v_gene: TRBV29-1
d_gene: -
abundance: -
j_gene: TRBJ1-1
CDR3aa: CSAVVSSGTEAFF
CDR3nt: TGCAGCGCTGTAGTTAGTTCAGGCACTGAAGCTTTCTTT

v_gene: TRBV6-1
d_gene: TRBD1
abundance: once
j_gene: TRBJ1-6
CDR3aa: CARKDRGGSPLHF
CDR3nt: TGTGCCAGAAAGGACAGGGGCGGTTCACCCCTCCACTTT

v_gene: TRBV2
d_gene: TRBD1
abundance: few
j_gene: TRBJ1-3
CDR3aa: CAKTQTGAGNTIYF
CDR3nt: TGTGCCAAAACACAGACAGGGGCTGGAAACACCATATATTTT

v_gene: TRBV19
d_gene: -
abundance: -
j_gene: TRBJ1-5
CDR3aa: CASGRGNQPQHF
CDR3nt: TGTGCCAGCGGGAGGGGCAATCAGCCCCAGCATTTT

v_gene: TRBV5-1
d_gene: -
abundance: -
j_gene: TRBJ2-7
CDR3aa: CASSPVGQTYEQYF
CDR3nt: TGCGCCAGCAGCCCGGTGGGACAAACCTACGAGCAGTACTTC

v_gene: TRBV11-1
d_gene: TRBD2
abundance: few
j_gene: TRBJ2-2
CDR3aa: CASSTSRLAGANTGELFF
CDR3nt: TGTGCCAGCAGCACCTCCCGACTAGCGGGGGCGAACACCGGGGAGCTGTTTTTT

v_gene: TRBV24-1
d_gene: TRBD1
abundance: -
j_gene: TRBJ2-2
CDR3aa: CATRNDRAPGTGELFF
CDR3nt: TGTGCCACCAGAAACGACAGGGCCCCTGGTACCGGGGAGCTGTTTTTT

v_gene: TRBV4-1
d_gene: -
abundance: many
j_gene: TRBJ1-5
CDR3aa: CASSQDPGHWPQHF
CDR3nt: TGCGCCAGCAGCCAAGACCCGGGACACTGGCCCCAGCATTTT

v_gene: TRBV4-1
d_gene: TRBD1
abundance: few
j_gene: TRBJ1-2
CDR3aa: CASSQDWTGARYYGYTF
CDR3nt: TGCGCCAGCAGCCAAGATTGGACAGGGGCAAGGTACTATGGCTACACCTTC

v_gene: TRBV6-1
d_gene: -
abundance: few
j_gene: TRBJ2-1
CDR3aa: CASTQGITYNEQFF
CDR3nt: TGTGCCAGCACCCAGGGTATAACCTACAATGAGCAGTTCTTC

v_gene: TRBV4-1
d_gene: TRBD1
abundance: few
j_gene: TRBJ1-2
CDR3aa: CASSQKPDRDYGYTF
CDR3nt: TGCGCCAGCAGCCAAAAGCCGGACAGGGACTATGGCTACACCTTC

v_gene: TRBV5-4
d_gene: TRBD2
abundance: -
j_gene: TRBJ2-3
CDR3aa: CASSGTAGGTDTQYF
CDR3nt: TGTGCCAGCAGCGGGACCGCCGGGGGGACAGATACGCAGTATTTT

v_gene: TRBV20-1
d_gene: -
abundance: -
j_gene: TRBJ1-1
CDR3aa: CSAPRGGDTEAFF
CDR3nt: TGCAGTGCCCCCCGTGGGGGGGACACTGAAGCTTTCTTT

v_gene: TRBV5-5
d_gene: -
abundance: few
j_gene: TRBJ1-6
CDR3aa: CASSFNQLNSPLHF
CDR3nt: TGTGCCAGCAGCTTCAATCAGCTAAATTCACCCCTCCACTTT